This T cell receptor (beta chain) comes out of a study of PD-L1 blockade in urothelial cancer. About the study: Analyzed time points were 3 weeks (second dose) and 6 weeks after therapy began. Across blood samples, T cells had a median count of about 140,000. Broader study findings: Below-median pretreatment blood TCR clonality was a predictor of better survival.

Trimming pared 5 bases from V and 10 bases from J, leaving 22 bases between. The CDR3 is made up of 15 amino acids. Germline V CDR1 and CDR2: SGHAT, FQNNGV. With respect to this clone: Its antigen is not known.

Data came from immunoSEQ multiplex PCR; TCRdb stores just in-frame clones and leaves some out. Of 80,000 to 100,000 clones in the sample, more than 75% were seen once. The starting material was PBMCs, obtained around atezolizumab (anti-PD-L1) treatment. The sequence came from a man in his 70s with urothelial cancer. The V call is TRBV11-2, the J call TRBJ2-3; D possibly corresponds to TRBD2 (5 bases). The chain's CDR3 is CASSPQTGPFGAQYF. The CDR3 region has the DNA TGTGCCAGCAGCCCCCAAACCGGTCCGTTCGGGGCGCAGTATTTT.